This T cell receptor beta chain was sequenced in a study of beta chain features in type 1 diabetes. General study results and limits: VDJ junctions from type 1 diabetes patients carried fewer insertions and larger deletions.

A word on this clone: The antigen is unknown.

Germline loops: CDR1 SGHVS, CDR2 FQNEAQ. The ends lost 4 bases at V and 12 bases at J; junction bases unmatched: 6. The CDR3 totals 12 residues. Reverse transcription of all isolated RNA meant that expressed TCRB transcripts were sequenced. Profiling relied on immunoSEQ multiplex PCR, and the TCRdb table lists in-frame clones only, not all of them. Of under 450,000 clones detected, over 11% appear once; the ten largest clones hold less than 0.04%. Material: naive CD4+ T cells from blood. The chain uses TRBV7-8 and TRBJ1-2; 9 nucleotides align to TRBD1. The receptor's source is a man aged 30 to 39 in good health. CDR3 bases: TGTGCCAGCAGCTCCTGGACAGGGGAAAACACCTTC. It codes for CASSSWTGENTF.